This T cell receptor (beta chain) was identified in a study of blood T cells in healthy people across ages. A second PCR, run for about 6 to 12 cycles, used a sample-barcoded 5' primer plus a J-beta primer mix. TCRdb re-called the 5' RACE reads through MiXCR, storing one row per CDR3 protein. The sample holds about 1 million distinct CDR3 sequences; under 30% are singletons and the top ten take around 0.7%. V lost 0 bases and J lost 2, with 11 bases in between. Germline CDR1 reads SGDLS; CDR2 reads YYNGEE. This CDR3 is 15 amino acids long. These data also featured in a second study, about T cells of mothers and their children. That paper adds: Five to seven children, together with their three healthy Caucasian mothers, made up the donors.

The TCR sequence derives from a girl aged 2 to 9 in good health. The rearrangement uses TRBV9 and TRBJ2-5; a weak D match, TRBD2 (7 bases). Specimen: blood. The chain's CDR3 is CASSVVEGGQETQYF. CDR3 in DNA: TGTGCCAGCAGCGTAGTCGAGGGGGGGCAAGAGACCCAGTACTTC.